These 5 T cell receptor beta chains share one sample of origin, sequenced in a study of blood T cell repertoires in COVID-19. Profiling relied on immunoSEQ multiplex PCR, and the TCRdb table lists in-frame clones only, not all of them. The sample holds tens of thousands of clones; 82% are singletons and the top ten take approximately 15%. The material sequenced was peripheral blood. These receptors were obtained from an elderly woman with acute or convalescent COVID-19.

The chain combines TRBV6-5 with TRBJ2-7; D not certain. The CDR3 runs 13 residues. Germline CDR1 MNHEY, CDR2 SVGAGI. Between the trimmed V and J ends, which lost 0 bases and 3 bases, there was a span of 6 bases. The CDR3 here is CASSYSALYEQYF. The CDR3 nucleotides are TGTGCCAGCAGTTACTCAGCCCTCTACGAGCAGTACTTC.

The chain couples TRBV30 to TRBJ1-1, with TRBD1 matching 11 bases. The CDR3 loop spans 11 amino acids. V lost 5 bases to trimming and J lost 10 bases; unmatched junction nucleotides: 3. Germline V CDR1 and CDR2: GTSNPN, SVGIG (reference sequence). CDR3 bases: TGTGCCTGGGAAGGGACAGGGGGAGCTTTCTTT. It specifies CAWEGTGGAFF.

CDR3 coding DNA: TGTGCCACCAGCCCAGGGGGACGGGGGTTGGGAAAACTGTTTTTT. This translates into CATSPGGRGLGKLFF. The rearrangement joins TRBV15 to TRBJ1-4; TRBD1 matches at 7 bases. CDR1 LNHNV and CDR2 YYDKDF come from the germline V gene (reference sequence). The CDR3 length is 15 residues. V gave up 5 bases and J gave up 10 bases; unmatched junction bases: 13.

The chain recombines TRBV27 with TRBJ2-5; D remains unclear. The germline V and J ends were trimmed by 5 bases and 2 bases, with 21 bases remaining between them. The CDR3 runs 17 residues. The germline V gene encodes CDR1 MNHEY and CDR2 SMNVEV (reference sequence). This chain's CDR3 is CASSLWFPAGAQETQYF. The CDR3 DNA follows: TGTGCCAGCAGTCTCTGGTTCCCGGCAGGCGCACAAGAGACCCAGTACTTC.

The chain has TRBV7-6 and TRBJ1-1, with D perhaps matching TRBD1 (5 bases). This CDR3 has 17 residues. Trimming stripped 2 bases from V and 3 bases from J, with 19 bases between. Germline V gene data show CDR1 as SGHVS and CDR2 as FNYEAQ. This CDR3 reads CASSLPSGGGKDTEAFF. Written as DNA, the CDR3 is TGTGCCAGCAGCTTACCCTCCGGGGGAGGGAAGGACACTGAAGCTTTCTTT. The complete variable domain, with remaining parts taken from reference TRBV7-6 and TRBJ1-1, reads GAGVSQSPRYKVTKRGQDVALRCDPISGHVSLYWYRQALGQGPEFLTYFNYEAQQDKSGLPNDRFSAERPEGSISTLTIQRTEQRDSAMYRCASSLPSGGGKDTEAFFGQGTRLTVV.